The rows below give T cell receptor beta chains drawn from one sample of a study of neurological immune-mediated disorders. Using its own MiXCR run on the 5' RACE reads, TCRdb lists one record per CDR3 protein. The repertoire holds around 53,000 distinct CDR3 sequences, with less than 5% as singletons. The specimen sequenced was PBMCs. These receptor sequences come from a man in his fifties or sixties with multiple sclerosis. CDR3s include the opening cysteine and the closing phenylalanine or tryptophan. The D gene is left open where the match is weak. Part of the rows lack a size; the others show once, few, many or a class for expanded clones.

>TRBV5-4|TRBJ2-7|-|-
TGTGCCAGCAGCTTGGGTCGGGATCTGGGATACGAGCAGTACTTC
CASSLGRDLGYEQYF
>TRBV5-1|TRBJ2-7|-|many
TGCGCCAGCAGCTTGGTGCCAGGGACCTCCTACGAGCAGTACTTC
CASSLVPGTSYEQYF
>TRBV12-3/TRBV12-4|TRBJ2-1|TRBD2|few
TGTGCCAGCAGTTTCGGGGGGGGTGGTCACAATGAGCAGTTCTTC
CASSFGGGGHNEQFF
>TRBV5-1|TRBJ1-3|TRBD1|many
TGCGCCAGCAGCCCCTGGGACAGCGGGGGAAACACCATATATTTT
CASSPWDSGGNTIYF
>TRBV20-1|TRBJ2-5|TRBD1|many
TGCAGTGTTCCAGGGGGCGCTTTGGAGACCCAGTACTTC
CSVPGGALETQYF
>TRBV7-3|TRBJ2-6|-|many
TGTGCCAGCAGCTTACGTACAGGGACTGGGGCCAACGTCCTGACTTTC
CASSLRTGTGANVLTF
>TRBV10-3|TRBJ2-3|-|many
TGTGCCATCAGTAGGACTGGGTTCACAGATACGCAGTATTTT
CAISRTGFTDTQYF
>TRBV5-1|TRBJ1-2|-|many
TGCGCCAGCAGCTTGGACACCTTCTATGGCTACACCTTC
CASSLDTFYGYTF
>TRBV28|TRBJ1-1|-|-
TGTGCCAGCAGCCCCACAGGGAAGACTGAAGCTTTCTTT
CASSPTGKTEAFF
>TRBV10-2|TRBJ1-1|-|many
TGCGCCAGCACCGGGGCCGCAGGGGACACTGAAGCTTTCTTT
CASTGAAGDTEAFF
>TRBV3-1|TRBJ2-1|TRBD1|medium-sized
TGTGCCAGCAGCCGGGGACAGGTGAGCTCCTACAATGAGCAGTTCTTC
CASSRGQVSSYNEQFF